The clone carrying this TCR beta chain was detected ten times or more. The antigen is not known. The entry originates in a study of regulatory T cells in long-lasting Graves disease. General study findings and limits: Graves' patients with persistent disease showed TCR diversity lower than patients newly diagnosed.

The time point was: newly diagnosed GD, antithyroid drugs for less than 3 months. Extracted PBMC RNA gave rise to the TCR library. In Xi'an, China, an endocrinology department was the source of patients. Combining iRepertoire HTBI primers with Arm-PCR of CDR3 regions, the authors built TCR beta libraries. TCRdb re-called the multiplex PCR reads with MiXCR, one entry per CDR3 protein. The table records a few hundred thousand distinct CDR3 sequences, over 15% of them present only once. These sequences were also reported in another study, on T cells in Graves' hyperthyroidism and ophthalmopathy. That investigation notes: Classification by a 13 V-J model distinguished ophthalmopathy from stable hyperthyroidism.

The sample consisted of peripheral blood mononuclear cells (PBMCs), taken at new diagnosis, from a patient treated with antithyroid drugs. This sequence was found in a man aged 35 to 55 with Graves disease.

As DNA, the CDR3 is TGTGCCAGCAGTATTTCCAATGAGCAGTTCTTC. Its translation is CASSISNEQFF. The chain combines TRBV2 with TRBJ2-1; D unresolved. The CDR3 has 11 residues. The germline V and J ends were trimmed by 5 bases and 6 bases, with 5 bases remaining between them. The V gene's germline CDR1 is SNHLY and CDR2 FYNNEI.